This T cell receptor beta chain originates from a study of cytomegalovirus exposure and HLA in healthy donors. Points from the study as a whole: Productive rates of about 87% or about 30% were seen for most TCR beta V segments in an earlier analysis.

The V gene's germline CDR1 is SEHNR and CDR2 FQNEAQ (reference sequence). The CDR3 is 12 residues long. Comment on this clone: The antigen remains undetermined. Sequence at one end of the junction differs from germline and may be a read error.

60 Vbeta and 13 Jbeta primers were used in PCR. Only in-frame clones appear in the TCRdb table, and some are missing; sequencing was by immunoSEQ multiplex PCR. The sample includes some 150,000 clones, roughly 80% of them seen just once. The source of this sequence is a man between 45 and 60 years old in good health and CMV-seropositive. V gene TRBV7-9 combines with J gene TRBJ2-7; 7 positions match TRBD2. Material: PBMCs. CDR3 in DNA: TGTTCCAGCGGGGAGGGACCCTACGAGCAGTACTTC. It encodes CSSGEGPYEQYF.